What follows are 9 T cell receptor beta chains derived from one specimen sequenced in a study of shared T cell receptors in the human thymus. Profiling relied on immunoSEQ multiplex PCR, and the TCRdb table lists in-frame clones only, not all of them. The sample carries 72,000 or so clones, over 90% recorded once. The sample taken for sequencing was thymocytes. All receptors derive from a human donor.

The chain is built from TRBV6-1 and TRBJ1-3; a weak D match, TRBD1 (5 bases). This CDR3 region has 16 residues. Germline V gene sequence: CDR1 MNHNS, CDR2 SASEGT. Trimming removed 0 bases at V and 5 bases at J, with 14 bases between. The CDR3: CASSEAFGGLRNTIYF. As DNA, the CDR3 is TGTGCCAGCAGTGAAGCTTTCGGGGGTTTAAGAAACACCATATATTTT.

The chain joins TRBV5-6 to TRBJ2-3; D ambiguous. The CDR3 is 14 amino acids. CDR1 SGHDT and CDR2 YYEEEE come from the germline V gene. Between the trimmed V and J ends, which lost 5 bases and 3 bases, there was a span of 13 bases. This CDR3 reads CASRSGDNTDTQYF. CDR3 DNA: TGTGCCAGCAGGAGTGGGGATAATACAGATACGCAGTATTTT.

The chain is built from TRBV9 and TRBJ1-3; D unclear. CDR3 length: 15 amino acids. With 4 bases removed from V and 0 bases from J, the gap between germline ends came to 11 bases. CDR1 SGDLS and CDR2 YYNGEE come from the germline V gene. The CDR3 region has the DNA TGTGCCAGCAGCACGACGCCCGACTCTGGAAACACCATATATTTT. Translation: CASSTTPDSGNTIYF.

The chain couples TRBV7-6 to TRBJ2-5, with D possibly being TRBD1 (6 bases). This CDR3 is 14 amino acids long. Germline V lookup: CDR1 SGHVS, CDR2 FNYEAQ. V lost 0 bases and J 4 bases, leaving 9 bases between the germline ends. The CDR3, as DNA: TGTGCCAGCAGCTTAGCGCAGGGGCGAGAGACCCAGTACTTC. Protein sequence: CASSLAQGRETQYF.

This clone was picked up one time. The CDR3 sequence is CASTPREGEENTIYF. CDR3 DNA sequence: TGTGCCAGCACCCCACGAGAGGGTGAGGAAAACACCATATATTTT. The chain uses TRBV28 and TRBJ1-3; D remains unclear. The CDR3 length is 15 residues. CDR1 is MDHEN and CDR2 is SYDVKM in the germline V gene. V was shortened by 7 bases and J by 6 bases, with 19 bases between the two germline ends.

The gene calls are TRBV18 and TRBJ1-1; the D gene is possibly TRBD1 (5 bases). The V and J ends lost 2 bases and 1 base respectively, with 8 bases between them. This CDR3 region has 14 residues. Germline V gene data show CDR1 as KGHSH and CDR2 as LQKENI. CDR3 loop: CASSPTGGNTEAFF. The CDR3 nucleotides read TGTGCCAGCTCACCAACCGGGGGGAACACTGAAGCTTTCTTT.

J is TRBJ2-5 and V is TRBV19; D is possibly TRBD1 (6 bases). V lost 6 bases to trimming and J lost 5 bases, with 13 bases between them. Germline loops: CDR1 LNHDA, CDR2 SQIVND (reference sequence). This CDR3 comprises 13 residues. The CDR3 bases are TGTGCCAGTAGGGGGGCGCGTTATGAGACCCAGTACTTC. It yields the protein CASRGARYETQYF.

V and J are TRBV11-3 and TRBJ2-3; D is unclear. Germline V gene sequence: CDR1 SGHNT, CDR2 YENEEA. The CDR3 has 12 residues. The V gene lost 1 base and the J gene lost 5 bases, with 4 bases spanning the gap. The CDR3 DNA reads as TGTGCCAGCAGCTTAGGCATAGATACGCAGTATTTT. Translation gives CASSLGIDTQYF.

V is TRBV14 and J is TRBJ2-3; 9 bases fit TRBD2. Germline V gene sequence: CDR1 SGHDN, CDR2 FVKESK. The junction had 9 bases not matched to a gene; V was cut back by 4 bases and J by 4 bases. The CDR3 consists of 16 residues. The CDR3 DNA is TGTGCCAGCAGCCCCCTGGCGGGGGGGCCGCCAGATACGCAGTATTTT. Its protein is CASSPLAGGPPDTQYF.